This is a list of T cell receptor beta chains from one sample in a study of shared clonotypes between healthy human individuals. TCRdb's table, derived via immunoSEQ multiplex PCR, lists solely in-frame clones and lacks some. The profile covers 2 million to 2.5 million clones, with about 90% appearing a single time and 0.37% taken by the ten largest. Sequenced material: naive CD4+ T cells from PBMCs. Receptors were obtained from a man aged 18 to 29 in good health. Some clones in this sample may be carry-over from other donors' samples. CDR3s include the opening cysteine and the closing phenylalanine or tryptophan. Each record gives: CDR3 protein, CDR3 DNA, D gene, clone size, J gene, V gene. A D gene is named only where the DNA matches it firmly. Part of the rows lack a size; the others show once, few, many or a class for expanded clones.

CDR3 protein: CASSPGSGNTIYF
CDR3 DNA: TGTGCCAGCTCACCAGGGTCCGGAAACACCATATATTTT
D gene: .
clone size: .
J gene: TRBJ1-3
V gene: TRBV18

CDR3 protein: CASSLISGPTYEQYF
CDR3 DNA: TGCGCCAGCAGCTTAATTAGCGGACCTACCTACGAGCAGTACTTC
D gene: .
clone size: .
J gene: TRBJ2-7
V gene: TRBV5-1

CDR3 protein: CASSRRGLQNDEQFF
CDR3 DNA: TGTGCCAGCAGCCGCCGTGGCCTGCAAAACGATGAGCAGTTCTTC
D gene: .
clone size: .
J gene: TRBJ2-1
V gene: TRBV4-2

CDR3 protein: CASSLVPGPNQPQHF
CDR3 DNA: TGTGCCAGCAGCTTAGTCCCAGGGCCAAATCAGCCCCAGCATTTT
D gene: .
clone size: .
J gene: TRBJ1-5
V gene: TRBV7-8

CDR3 protein: CASSLGQGITEAFF
CDR3 DNA: TGTGCCAGCAGCCTCGGACAGGGGATTACTGAAGCTTTCTTT
D gene: TRBD1
clone size: .
J gene: TRBJ1-1
V gene: TRBV5-4

CDR3 protein: CASSQEGREDTDTQYF
CDR3 DNA: TGTGCCAGCAGCCAAGAAGGGCGGGAGGACACAGATACGCAGTATTTT
D gene: TRBD2
clone size: .
J gene: TRBJ2-3
V gene: TRBV4-2

CDR3 protein: CASSLKVSRTQPGELFF
CDR3 DNA: TGTGCCAGCTCCCTGAAAGTATCCCGGACTCAGCCCGGGGAGCTGTTTTTT
D gene: .
clone size: .
J gene: TRBJ2-2
V gene: TRBV18

CDR3 protein: CASSLEVGRETQYF
CDR3 DNA: TGTGCCAGCAGCTTGGAAGTGGGCAGGGAGACCCAGTACTTC
D gene: .
clone size: .
J gene: TRBJ2-5
V gene: TRBV5-4

CDR3 protein: CASSYRAGVLYEQYF
CDR3 DNA: TGTGCCAGCAGTTATCGCGCGGGAGTTTTATACGAGCAGTACTTC
D gene: TRBD2
clone size: once
J gene: TRBJ2-7
V gene: TRBV6-6

CDR3 protein: CASSLRGGGSYEQYF
CDR3 DNA: TGTGCCAGCAGCTTAAGAGGGGGTGGCTCCTACGAGCAGTACTTC
D gene: .
clone size: .
J gene: TRBJ2-7
V gene: TRBV7-3

CDR3 protein: CASSWDRDSGNTIYF
CDR3 DNA: TGTGCCAGCAGTTGGGACAGGGACAGTGGAAACACCATATATTTT
D gene: TRBD1
clone size: .
J gene: TRBJ1-3
V gene: TRBV6-1

CDR3 protein: CASSFSPDRPWGYTF
CDR3 DNA: TGTGCCAGCAGCTTTTCCCCGGACCGCCCCTGGGGCTACACCTTC
D gene: .
clone size: .
J gene: TRBJ1-2
V gene: TRBV11-2

CDR3 protein: CASSAQGYGYTF
CDR3 DNA: TGTGCCAGCAGTGCACAGGGTTATGGCTACACCTTC
D gene: .
clone size: .
J gene: TRBJ1-2
V gene: TRBV6-5

CDR3 protein: CASSSTSPSRPGELFF
CDR3 DNA: TGTGCCAGCAGTTCAACTAGCCCGAGCCGTCCCGGGGAGCTGTTTTTT
D gene: .
clone size: .
J gene: TRBJ2-2
V gene: TRBV28

CDR3 protein: CASTGDRGRVSEQFF
CDR3 DNA: TGTGCCAGCACGGGAGACAGGGGGCGCGTTAGTGAGCAGTTCTTC
D gene: TRBD1
clone size: .
J gene: TRBJ2-1
V gene: TRBV2

CDR3 protein: CASKDSSGNEQFF
CDR3 DNA: TGTGCCAGCAAGGATAGTAGCGGCAATGAGCAGTTCTTC
D gene: .
clone size: .
J gene: TRBJ2-1
V gene: TRBV6-5

CDR3 protein: CASSPQGSTNYGYTF
CDR3 DNA: TGTGCCAGCAGCCCCCAGGGTTCTACTAACTATGGCTACACCTTC
D gene: .
clone size: once
J gene: TRBJ1-2
V gene: TRBV7-3

CDR3 protein: CASKGSSYEQYF
CDR3 DNA: TGTGCCAGCAAGGGGAGCTCCTACGAGCAGTACTTC
D gene: .
clone size: .
J gene: TRBJ2-7
V gene: TRBV6-5

CDR3 protein: CASSPIAGVSEQFF
CDR3 DNA: TGTGCCAGCAGCCCTATAGCAGGAGTGTCAGAGCAGTTCTTC
D gene: .
clone size: .
J gene: TRBJ2-1
V gene: TRBV11-1

CDR3 protein: CASSSAQGTDTQYF
CDR3 DNA: TGTGCCAGCAGCTCAGCACAGGGGACAGATACGCAGTATTTT
D gene: TRBD1
clone size: once
J gene: TRBJ2-3
V gene: TRBV5-4

CDR3 protein: CASSLTSGSGGELFF
CDR3 DNA: TGCGCCAGCAGCTTGACTAGCGGGTCTGGCGGGGAGCTGTTTTTT
D gene: TRBD2
clone size: .
J gene: TRBJ2-2
V gene: TRBV5-1

CDR3 protein: CASRRVLTGTSGSYEQYF
CDR3 DNA: TGCGCCAGCAGGCGCGTTCTTACCGGGACTAGCGGCTCCTACGAGCAGTACTTC
D gene: TRBD2
clone size: .
J gene: TRBJ2-7
V gene: TRBV5-1

CDR3 protein: CSAVGQQAFF
CDR3 DNA: TGCAGCGCCGTGGGACAGCAAGCTTTCTTT
D gene: TRBD1
clone size: .
J gene: TRBJ1-1
V gene: TRBV20-1

CDR3 protein: CAYSQGLNTEAFF
CDR3 DNA: TGTGCCTATTCACAGGGATTGAACACTGAAGCTTTCTTT
D gene: .
clone size: .
J gene: TRBJ1-1
V gene: TRBV30

CDR3 protein: CAWNRAGDQPQHF
CDR3 DNA: TGTGCCTGGAACAGGGCGGGGGATCAGCCCCAGCATTTT
D gene: .
clone size: .
J gene: TRBJ1-5
V gene: TRBV30

CDR3 protein: CASRETSGSSYNEQFF
CDR3 DNA: TGTGCCAGTAGGGAGACTAGCGGGAGCTCCTACAATGAGCAGTTCTTC
D gene: TRBD2
clone size: .
J gene: TRBJ2-1
V gene: TRBV19

CDR3 protein: CASSLDRSVEQYF
CDR3 DNA: TGTGCCAGCAGCCTTGATCGTTCTGTCGAGCAGTACTTC
D gene: .
clone size: .
J gene: TRBJ2-7
V gene: TRBV5-4

CDR3 protein: CASSRGGSDYGYTF
CDR3 DNA: TGCGCCAGCAGCCGGGGAGGGTCGGACTATGGCTACACCTTC
D gene: .
clone size: .
J gene: TRBJ1-2
V gene: TRBV5-1

CDR3 protein: CASVGRDRGSYGYTF
CDR3 DNA: TGTGCCAGCGTCGGGCGGGACAGGGGTAGTTATGGCTACACCTTC
D gene: TRBD1
clone size: once
J gene: TRBJ1-2
V gene: TRBV28

CDR3 protein: CASSSLGGPYEQYF
CDR3 DNA: TGTGCCAGCAGCTCCCTGGGAGGGCCCTACGAGCAGTACTTC
D gene: TRBD2
clone size: .
J gene: TRBJ2-7
V gene: TRBV11-2

CDR3 protein: CASSQGLADYNEQFF
CDR3 DNA: TGTGCCAGCAGCCAGGGACTAGCGGACTACAATGAGCAGTTCTTC
D gene: TRBD2
clone size: .
J gene: TRBJ2-1
V gene: TRBV7-3

CDR3 protein: CASSIPGLPHEQYF
CDR3 DNA: TGTGCCAGCAGCATACCGGGACTACCCCACGAGCAGTACTTC
D gene: TRBD2
clone size: .
J gene: TRBJ2-7
V gene: TRBV5-6

CDR3 protein: CASNSGQGQETQYF
CDR3 DNA: TGTGCCAGCAACTCGGGACAGGGGCAGGAGACCCAGTACTTC
D gene: TRBD1
clone size: .
J gene: TRBJ2-5
V gene: TRBV28

CDR3 protein: CASSGGRGSINEQFF
CDR3 DNA: TGTGCCAGCTCAGGGGGGAGGGGAAGTATTAATGAGCAGTTCTTC
D gene: .
clone size: .
J gene: TRBJ2-1
V gene: TRBV2

CDR3 protein: CSASWGKPQHF
CDR3 DNA: TGCAGTGCCAGTTGGGGGAAGCCCCAGCATTTT
D gene: .
clone size: .
J gene: TRBJ1-5
V gene: TRBV20-1

CDR3 protein: CASTAGTLPLHF
CDR3 DNA: TGTGCCAGCACCGCAGGAACTCTCCCCCTCCACTTT
D gene: .
clone size: .
J gene: TRBJ1-6
V gene: TRBV28

CDR3 protein: CASSLVLTDTQYF
CDR3 DNA: TGTGCCAGCAGTTTAGTCCTGACAGATACGCAGTATTTT
D gene: .
clone size: .
J gene: TRBJ2-3
V gene: TRBV28

CDR3 protein: CASSWGAAGEPDTQYF
CDR3 DNA: TGTGCCAGCAGTTGGGGTGCAGCGGGAGAGCCAGATACGCAGTATTTT
D gene: TRBD2
clone size: .
J gene: TRBJ2-3
V gene: TRBV28

CDR3 protein: CASSLGGGPAPADTQYF
CDR3 DNA: TGTGCCAGCAGCCTTGGCGGCGGGCCTGCTCCCGCAGATACGCAGTATTTT
D gene: .
clone size: .
J gene: TRBJ2-3
V gene: TRBV9

CDR3 protein: CASIAGTTLGEQYF
CDR3 DNA: TGTGCCAGCATAGCCGGGACTACCCTTGGGGAGCAGTACTTC
D gene: TRBD2
clone size: .
J gene: TRBJ2-7
V gene: TRBV28

CDR3 protein: CSETGPGYGYTF
CDR3 DNA: TGCAGCGAGACGGGGCCGGGCTATGGCTACACCTTC
D gene: .
clone size: .
J gene: TRBJ1-2
V gene: TRBV29-1

CDR3 protein: CASKENYEQYF
CDR3 DNA: TGTGCCAGCAAAGAAAACTACGAGCAGTACTTC
D gene: .
clone size: .
J gene: TRBJ2-7
V gene: TRBV28

CDR3 protein: CASSPQGTALYGYTF
CDR3 DNA: TGTGCCAGCTCACCCCAAGGGACAGCCCTTTATGGCTACACCTTC
D gene: TRBD1
clone size: .
J gene: TRBJ1-2
V gene: TRBV18

CDR3 protein: CASSETSGTYNEQFF
CDR3 DNA: TGTGCCAGCAGTGAAACTAGCGGGACCTACAATGAGCAGTTCTTC
D gene: TRBD2
clone size: .
J gene: TRBJ2-1
V gene: TRBV2

CDR3 protein: CASSERGGAPYEQYF
CDR3 DNA: TGCGCCAGCAGTGAGAGAGGGGGCGCGCCCTACGAGCAGTACTTC
D gene: TRBD1
clone size: .
J gene: TRBJ2-7
V gene: TRBV10-2

CDR3 protein: CASSPPSGRNGEQFF
CDR3 DNA: TGTGCCAGCTCACCACCGTCGGGTAGAAATGGTGAGCAGTTCTTC
D gene: .
clone size: .
J gene: TRBJ2-1
V gene: TRBV18

CDR3 protein: CASSRGQVSYNEQFF
CDR3 DNA: TGTGCCAGCAGTCGAGGGCAGGTCTCCTACAATGAGCAGTTCTTC
D gene: .
clone size: .
J gene: TRBJ2-1
V gene: TRBV6-1

CDR3 protein: CASSLGWESGRTVGELFF
CDR3 DNA: TGTGCCAGCAGCTTAGGTTGGGAGAGCGGGAGGACTGTCGGGGAGCTGTTTTTT
D gene: TRBD2
clone size: once
J gene: TRBJ2-2
V gene: TRBV7-2

CDR3 protein: CASSPGGLQPQHF
CDR3 DNA: TGTGCCAGCAGCCCCGGGGGGCTTCAGCCCCAGCATTTT
D gene: .
clone size: .
J gene: TRBJ1-5
V gene: TRBV2